Each of the 22 T cell receptor beta chains below was sequenced from the same sample in a study of human T cells and chemical hapten exposure. TCRdb re-derived calls from the RACE reads in MiXCR, one entry per CDR3 protein. This table has more than 250,000 distinct CDR3 sequences, about 8.6% appearing once. Time point reported: pre-sensitization, week 0. The treatment: therapeutic diphenylcyclopropenone sensitization with weekly scalp DPC. The material sequenced was whole blood, taken in connection with sensitization to the hapten diphenylcyclopropenone (DPC). These TCRs come from a woman aged 40-49 years with alopecia areata. Some clones in this sample may be carry-over from other donors' samples.

This clonotype appeared many times. The rearrangement joins TRBV11-2 to TRBJ2-3; D is ambiguous. CDR3 length: 12 amino acids. Germline V gene lookup returns CDR1 SGHAT and CDR2 FQNNGV. V lost 2 bases and J lost 2, with 2 bases in between. CDR3 region: CASSLHTDTQYF. DNA for the CDR3: TGTGCCAGCAGCTTACACACAGATACGCAGTATTTT.

This clonotype came up a few times. The chain joins TRBV6-2 or TRBV6-3 to TRBJ1-1; D remains unclear. V was shortened by 0 bases and J by 4 bases, with 15 bases between the two germline ends. The CDR3 sequence is 16 residues long. Per the germline V gene, CDR1 is MNHEY and CDR2 is SVGEGT. CDR3 coding DNA: TGTGCCAGCAGTTACTCGATACGGAAAGGGAGCACTGAAGCTTTCTTT. It yields the protein CASSYSIRKGSTEAFF.

The rearrangement joins TRBV4-1 to TRBJ1-5; D gene ambiguous. V lost 1 base and J 6 bases, leaving 13 bases between the germline ends. The CDR3 loop spans 15 amino acids. Per the germline V gene, CDR1 is MGHRA and CDR2 is YSYEKL. In nucleotides, the CDR3 is TGCGCCAGCAGCCAAGTGGATGGTTCCTCTCAGCCCCAGCATTTT. Amino acid sequence: CASSQVDGSSQPQHF.

This clonotype was observed a few times. The V gene is TRBV7-2, the J gene TRBJ1-5; the match to TRBD1 covers 10 bases. The V and J ends lost 1 base and 5 bases, in that order; junction bases with no gene match: 2. CDR3 length: 15 amino acids. The germline V gene encodes CDR1 SGHTA and CDR2 FQGNSA. CDR3 amino acids: CASSLDGTGDQPQHF. The CDR3 DNA is TGTGCCAGCAGCTTAGACGGGACAGGGGATCAGCCCCAGCATTTT.

The V gene is TRBV7-8, the J gene TRBJ2-7; a weak D match, TRBD1 (5 bases). V was shortened by 2 bases and J by 5 bases, with 13 bases between the two germline ends. The V gene's germline CDR1 is SGHVS and CDR2 FQNEAQ. The CDR3 has 14 amino acids. The CDR3 DNA reads TGTGCCAGCAGCTTATTCAGGGATAGCCACGAGCAGTACTTC. Encoded protein: CASSLFRDSHEQYF.

In this sample, this clonotype turned up many times. The chain couples TRBV5-6 to TRBJ2-7; D is ambiguous. The CDR3 length is 11 residues. In germline, CDR1 is SGHDT, CDR2 YYEEEE. The germline V and J ends were trimmed by 4 bases and 7 bases, with 9 bases remaining between them. The CDR3 sequence: CASSANGEQYF. The DNA of the CDR3 is TGTGCCAGCAGCGCAAATGGAGAGCAGTACTTC.

The chain recombines TRBV20-1 with TRBJ2-3; TRBD2 might be the D (6 bases). V was clipped by 6 bases and J by 1 base, with 23 bases between them. Germline loops: CDR1 DFQATT, CDR2 SNEGSKA (reference sequence). The CDR3 contains 17 residues. The CDR3, as DNA: TGCAGTGCCCAGGACGGACTAAAGATGGCGGGCACAGATACGCAGTATTTT. It yields the protein CSAQDGLKMAGTDTQYF.

This clonotype was counted ten times or more. The chain combines TRBV4-1 with TRBJ2-7; maybe TRBD1 (6 bases). With 4 bases removed from V and 5 bases from J, the gap between germline ends came to 24 bases. Germline CDR1 reads MGHRA; CDR2 reads YSYEKL. The CDR3 contains 17 residues. CDR3 loop: CASSPGAARSPYHEQYF. The DNA of the CDR3 is TGCGCCAGCAGCCCAGGGGCAGCGCGCAGCCCATACCACGAGCAGTACTTC.

J is TRBJ2-7 and V is TRBV7-9; 7 positions agree with TRBD2. J was trimmed by 4 bases and V by 7 bases; bases with no gene match: 7. Germline loops: CDR1 SEHNR, CDR2 FQNEAQ (reference sequence). This CDR3 contains 13 residues. CDR3 sequence: CASTWGRGYEQYF. The CDR3 DNA reads as TGTGCCAGCACCTGGGGGAGGGGATACGAGCAGTACTTC.

This sequence joins TRBV12-3 or TRBV12-4 and TRBJ2-3, with TRBD1 matching over 8 bases. The junction had 9 bases not matched to a gene; V was cut back by 6 bases and J by 4 bases. The CDR3 is 15 residues long. CDR3 in amino acids: CASSLTGGRADTQYF. The CDR3 DNA reads TGTGCCAGCAGCCTAACAGGGGGACGGGCAGATACGCAGTATTTT.

The rearrangement joins TRBV9 to TRBJ2-3, with D tentatively TRBD1 or TRBD2 (5 bases each). Germline CDR1 and CDR2: SGDLS and YYNGEE. The CDR3 covers 15 residues. Trimming pared 0 bases from V and 5 bases from J, leaving 13 bases between. The CDR3 reads CASSVDPGTEDTQYF. CDR3 coding DNA: TGTGCCAGCAGCGTAGATCCCGGGACCGAAGATACGCAGTATTTT.

The rearrangement links TRBV2 to TRBJ2-3, with 7 bases aligning to TRBD1. The length of the CDR3 is 13 residues. Germline CDR1 is SNHLY and CDR2 is FYNNEI. J gave up 12 bases and V 4 bases, and 10 bases lay outside the gene matches. The CDR3 loop reads CASSVPRDRDQYF. As DNA, the CDR3 is TGTGCCAGCAGTGTCCCCCGGGACAGAGACCAGTATTTT.

In this sample, this clonotype turned up a few times. This sequence joins TRBV5-1 and TRBJ2-7; D is unclear. Germline loops: CDR1 SGHRS, CDR2 YFSETQ. This CDR3 contains 14 residues. Trimming took off 2 bases at V and 0 bases at J, with 9 bases between the two ends. The CDR3 DNA reads TGCGCCAGCAGCTTAGACCAGAGCTCCTACGAGCAGTACTTC. It encodes CASSLDQSSYEQYF.

The chain is built from TRBV12-3 or TRBV12-4 and TRBJ2-2, with D perhaps TRBD1 or TRBD2 (5 bases each). V was pared by 4 bases and J by 6 bases, with 12 bases between. This CDR3 region has 14 residues. The CDR3 loop reads CASSSGTEAGELFF. DNA of the CDR3: TGTGCCAGCAGTTCCGGGACCGAGGCCGGGGAGCTGTTTTTT.

The rearrangement links TRBV4-3 to TRBJ2-1, with a tentative D call TRBD1 (6 bases). Germline CDR1 is LGHNA and CDR2 is YSLEER. V was clipped by 8 bases and J by 8 bases, with 16 bases between them. The CDR3 is made up of 13 amino acids. The CDR3 DNA follows: TGCGCCAGCGGGATGGTTGGGGGCTATGAGCAGTTCTTC. Its protein product is CASGMVGGYEQFF.

This clonotype showed up just a few times. The J gene is TRBJ2-3, the V gene TRBV5-1; either TRBD1 or TRBD2 may fit D (5 bases each). The CDR3 has 17 residues. Germline V gene data show CDR1 as SGHRS and CDR2 as YFSETQ. Trimming pared 1 base from V and 1 base from J, leaving 16 bases between. The CDR3 bases are TGCGCCAGCAGCTTGTCCCTTGGGGGAGTAGGCACAGATACGCAGTATTTT. This gives the protein CASSLSLGGVGTDTQYF. Combining the CDR3 with reference TRBV5-1 and TRBJ2-3 gives the whole variable domain KAGVTQTPRYLIKTRGQQVTLSCSPISGHRSVSWYQQTPGQGLQFLFEYFSETQRNKGNFPGRFSGRQFSNSRSEMNVSTLELGDSALYLCASSLSLGGVGTDTQYFGPGTRLTVL.

This clonotype was seen a handful of times. The chain joins TRBV7-9 to TRBJ1-1, with TRBD1 matching over 9 bases. The CDR3 is made up of 13 amino acids. CDR1 and CDR2 from the germline V gene are SEHNR and FQNEAQ (reference sequence). The V segment lost 1 base and the J segment 7 bases; nucleotides outside the gene matches: 1. The CDR3 DNA follows: TGTGCCAGCAGCTTAGAGGGACAGGGTGAAGCTTTCTTT. Translating gives CASSLEGQGEAFF.

The chain combines TRBV11-1 with TRBJ2-3; D not certain. This CDR3 comprises 15 residues. Germline assignment: CDR1 SGHAT and CDR2 FQDESV (reference sequence). Between the trimmed V and J ends, which lost 6 bases and 0 bases, there was a span of 13 bases. The CDR3 is CASSEAPTSTDTQYF. The CDR3 DNA is TGTGCCAGCAGTGAAGCGCCGACTAGCACAGATACGCAGTATTTT.

This clonotype occurred a few times. J is TRBJ2-7 and V is TRBV4-2, with 8 nucleotides matching TRBD2. The V gene's germline CDR1 is LGHNA and CDR2 YNFKEQ. V lost 0 bases, J lost 0 bases, and 10 bases stayed unmatched. The CDR3 loop spans 18 amino acids. CDR3 coding DNA: TGTGCCAGCAGCCAAGAAGCGAGGTCGGGACTAGTCTCCTACGAGCAGTACTTC. Translation: CASSQEARSGLVSYEQYF.

About this clonotype itself: An end of the junction differs from the germline gene, which may be a read error. The V gene is TRBV7-7, the J gene TRBJ2-5, with no clear D. The germline CDR1 and CDR2 sequences are SSHAT and FNYEAQ (reference sequence). The CDR3 has 15 residues. This CDR3 is CASSLGWKAQETQYF. The DNA for the CDR3 is TGTGCTAGCAGCTTAGGGTGGAAAGCCCAAGAGACCCAGTACTTC.

This clonotype was detected only a few times. The chain combines TRBV6-1 with TRBJ2-7; 7 nucleotides line up with TRBD2. The CDR3 is made up of 14 amino acids. Germline CDR1 MNHNS, CDR2 SASEGT. J gave up 5 bases and V 4 bases, and 8 bases lay outside the gene matches. The CDR3 loop reads CASSVGLVIDEQYF. The CDR3 coding sequence is TGTGCCAGCAGTGTTGGACTAGTGATAGACGAGCAGTACTTC.

Only a few counts were recorded for this clonotype. The gene calls are TRBV4-3 and TRBJ1-1; TRBD1 is a possible D gene (5 bases). This CDR3 has 16 residues. CDR1 is LGHNA, CDR2 YSLEER, per germline. V was trimmed by 0 bases and J by 1 base, leaving 12 bases between them. The chain's CDR3 is CASSQDPQGRNTEAFF. The CDR3 DNA is TGCGCCAGCAGCCAAGACCCCCAGGGCAGGAACACTGAAGCTTTCTTT.